This T cell receptor beta chain was found in a study of cytomegalovirus exposure and HLA in healthy donors. Whole-study results and caveats: Segments of the TCR beta V type were, in most cases, productive about 87% or about 30% of the time in an earlier analysis. Among the most significant clusters, several appeared linked to common viral pathogens in a later analysis.

60 Vbeta and 13 Jbeta primers were used in PCR. Sequencing used immunoSEQ multiplex PCR; TCRdb keeps in-frame clones, though not all of them. The sample lists around 100,000 clones, roughly 80% occurring once. V was shortened by 3 bases and J by 4 bases, with 18 bases between the two germline ends. The CDR3 length is 16 residues. Germline loops: CDR1 LGHNA, CDR2 YSLEER. As to this clone: No antigen is known for it.

The sequence derives from a man aged 18-30 years in good health and CMV-seronegative. The sequencing input was PBMCs. J is TRBJ1-1 and V is TRBV4-3; TRBD1 might be the D (5 bases). CDR3 protein: CASSHRRAPGGTEAFF. As DNA, the CDR3 is TGCGCCAGCAGCCACCGCCGGGCTCCCGGGGGCACTGAAGCTTTCTTT.